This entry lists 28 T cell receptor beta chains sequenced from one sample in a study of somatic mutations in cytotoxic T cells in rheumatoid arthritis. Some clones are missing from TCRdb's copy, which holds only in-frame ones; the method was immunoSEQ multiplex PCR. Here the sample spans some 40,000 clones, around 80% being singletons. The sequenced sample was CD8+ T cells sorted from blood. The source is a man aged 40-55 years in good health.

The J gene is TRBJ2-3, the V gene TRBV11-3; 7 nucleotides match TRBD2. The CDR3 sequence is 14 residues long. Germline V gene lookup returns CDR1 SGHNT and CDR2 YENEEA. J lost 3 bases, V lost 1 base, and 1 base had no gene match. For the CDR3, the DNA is TGTGCCAGCAGCTTAGGAGCGGGAACAGATACGCAGTATTTT. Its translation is CASSLGAGTDTQYF.

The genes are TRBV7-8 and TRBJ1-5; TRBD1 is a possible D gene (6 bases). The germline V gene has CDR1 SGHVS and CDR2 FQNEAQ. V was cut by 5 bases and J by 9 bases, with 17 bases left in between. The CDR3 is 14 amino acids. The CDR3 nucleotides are TGTGCCAGCAGCAATAGCGGGGGCGGGGGGCCCCAGCATTTT. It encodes CASSNSGGGGPQHF.

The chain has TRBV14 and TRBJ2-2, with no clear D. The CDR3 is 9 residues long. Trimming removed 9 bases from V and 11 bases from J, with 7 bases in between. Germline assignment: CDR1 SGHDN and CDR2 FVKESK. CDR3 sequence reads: CARADELFF. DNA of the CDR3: TGTGCCAGGGCGGACGAGCTGTTTTTT.

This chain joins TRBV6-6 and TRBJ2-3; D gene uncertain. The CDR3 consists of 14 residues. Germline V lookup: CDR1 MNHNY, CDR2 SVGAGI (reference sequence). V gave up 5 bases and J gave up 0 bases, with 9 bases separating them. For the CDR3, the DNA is TGTGCCAGCAGTCGGGCCTCTAGCACAGATACGCAGTATTTT. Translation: CASSRASSTDTQYF.

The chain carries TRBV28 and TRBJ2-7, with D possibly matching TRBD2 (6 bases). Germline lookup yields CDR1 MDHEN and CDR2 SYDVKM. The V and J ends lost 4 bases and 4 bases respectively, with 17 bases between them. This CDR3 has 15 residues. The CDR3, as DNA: TGTGCCAGCAGTTCCAACCCCCGGGACTTTTACGAGCAGTACTTC. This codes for CASSSNPRDFYEQYF. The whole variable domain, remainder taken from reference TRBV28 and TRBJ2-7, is DVKVTQSSRYLVKRTGEKVFLECVQDMDHENMFWYRQDPGLGLRLIYFSYDVKMKEKGDIPEGYSVSREKKERFSLILESASTNQTSMYLCASSSNPRDFYEQYFGPGTRLTVT.

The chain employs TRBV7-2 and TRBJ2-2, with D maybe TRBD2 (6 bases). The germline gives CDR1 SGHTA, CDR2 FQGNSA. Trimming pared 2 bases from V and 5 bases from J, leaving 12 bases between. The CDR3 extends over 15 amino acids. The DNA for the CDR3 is TGTGCCAGCAGCTTACACGGGAGCGGAACCGGGGAGCTGTTTTTT. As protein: CASSLHGSGTGELFF.

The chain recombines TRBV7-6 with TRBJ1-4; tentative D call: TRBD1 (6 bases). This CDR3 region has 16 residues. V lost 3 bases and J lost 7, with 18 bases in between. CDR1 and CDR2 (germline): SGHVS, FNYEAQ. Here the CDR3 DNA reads TGTGCCAGCAGCTTCGGGACACCATCCCGGGGTGAAAAACTGTTTTTT. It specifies CASSFGTPSRGEKLFF.

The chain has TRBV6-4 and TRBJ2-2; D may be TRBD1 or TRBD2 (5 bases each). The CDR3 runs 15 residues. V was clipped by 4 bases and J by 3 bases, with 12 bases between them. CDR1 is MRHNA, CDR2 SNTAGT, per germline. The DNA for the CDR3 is TGTGCCAGCAGTGTATCAGGGAGTGACACCGGGGAGCTGTTTTTT. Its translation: CASSVSGSDTGELFF.

CDR3 coding DNA: TGTGCCAGCAGCGCACTCACCGGGACTAGCGGGTTCGATGAGCAGTTCTTC. Its protein is CASSALTGTSGFDEQFF. The J gene is TRBJ2-1, the V gene TRBV9; 12 bases fit TRBD2. Losses at the gene ends were 3 bases for V and 8 bases for J; bases not matched to a gene: 12. The CDR3 runs to 17 residues. CDR1 is SGDLS and CDR2 is YYNGEE in the germline V gene.

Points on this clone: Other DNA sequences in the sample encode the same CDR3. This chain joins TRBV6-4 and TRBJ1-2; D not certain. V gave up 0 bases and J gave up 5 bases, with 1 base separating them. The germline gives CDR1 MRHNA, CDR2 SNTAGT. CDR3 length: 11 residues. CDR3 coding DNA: TGTGCCAGCAGTGACTCGTATGGCTACACCTTC. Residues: CASSDSYGYTF.

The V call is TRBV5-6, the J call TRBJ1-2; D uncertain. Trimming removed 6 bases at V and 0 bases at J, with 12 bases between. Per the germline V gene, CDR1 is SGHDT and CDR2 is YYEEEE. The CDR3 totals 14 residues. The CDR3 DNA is TGTGCCAGCACCCTCCCGGGCTCTAACTATGGCTACACCTTC. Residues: CASTLPGSNYGYTF. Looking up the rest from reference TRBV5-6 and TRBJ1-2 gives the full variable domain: DAGVTQSPTHLIKTRGQQVTLRCSPKSGHDTVSWYQQALGQGPQFIFQYYEEEERQRGNFPDRFSGHQFPNYSSELNVNALLLGDSALYLCASTLPGSNYGYTFGSGTRLTVV.

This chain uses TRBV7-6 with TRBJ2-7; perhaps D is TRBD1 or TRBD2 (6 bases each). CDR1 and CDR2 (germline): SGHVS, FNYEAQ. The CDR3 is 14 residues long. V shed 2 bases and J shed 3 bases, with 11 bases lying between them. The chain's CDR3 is CASSLTGGGYEQYF. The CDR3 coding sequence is TGTGCCAGCAGCTTAACCGGGGGCGGCTACGAGCAGTACTTC.

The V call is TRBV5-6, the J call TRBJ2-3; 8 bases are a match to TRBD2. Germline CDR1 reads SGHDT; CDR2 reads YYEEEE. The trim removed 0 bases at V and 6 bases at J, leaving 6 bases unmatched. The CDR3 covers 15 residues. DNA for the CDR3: TGTGCCAGCAGCTTGGCGCTAGCGGGTTGGGATACGCAGTATTTT. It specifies CASSLALAGWDTQYF.

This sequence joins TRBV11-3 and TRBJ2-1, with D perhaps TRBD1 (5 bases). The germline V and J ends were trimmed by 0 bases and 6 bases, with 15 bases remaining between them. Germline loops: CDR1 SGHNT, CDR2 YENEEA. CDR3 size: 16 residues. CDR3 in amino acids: CASSLDWSRAVNEQFF. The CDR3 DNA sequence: TGTGCCAGCAGCTTAGATTGGAGCAGGGCCGTCAATGAGCAGTTCTTC.

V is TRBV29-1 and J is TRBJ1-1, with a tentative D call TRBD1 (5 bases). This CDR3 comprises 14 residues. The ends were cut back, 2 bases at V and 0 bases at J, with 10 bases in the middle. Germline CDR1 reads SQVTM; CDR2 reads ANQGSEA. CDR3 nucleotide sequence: TGCAGCGTTGAATTGGAGGGGATGAACACTGAAGCTTTCTTT. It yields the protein CSVELEGMNTEAFF. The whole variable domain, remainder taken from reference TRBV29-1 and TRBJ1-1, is SAVISQKPSRDICQRGTSLTIQCQVDSQVTMMFWYRQQPGQSLTLIATANQGSEATYESGFVIDKFPISRPNLTFSTLTVSNMSPEDSSIYLCSVELEGMNTEAFFGQGTRLTVV.

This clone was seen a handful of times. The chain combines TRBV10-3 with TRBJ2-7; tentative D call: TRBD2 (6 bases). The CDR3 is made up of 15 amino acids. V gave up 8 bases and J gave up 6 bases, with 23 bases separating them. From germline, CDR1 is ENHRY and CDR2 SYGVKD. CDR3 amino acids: CAIGRGSGVLIEQYF. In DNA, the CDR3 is TGTGCCATCGGCCGTGGTTCGGGGGTCCTGATCGAGCAGTACTTC.

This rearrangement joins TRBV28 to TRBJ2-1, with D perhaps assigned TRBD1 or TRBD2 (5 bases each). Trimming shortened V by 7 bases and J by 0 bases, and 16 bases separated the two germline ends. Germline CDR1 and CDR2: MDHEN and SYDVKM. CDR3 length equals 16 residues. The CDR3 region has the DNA TGTGCCAGCACCTACGGGGCGGGCTACTCCTACAATGAGCAGTTCTTC. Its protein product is CASTYGAGYSYNEQFF.

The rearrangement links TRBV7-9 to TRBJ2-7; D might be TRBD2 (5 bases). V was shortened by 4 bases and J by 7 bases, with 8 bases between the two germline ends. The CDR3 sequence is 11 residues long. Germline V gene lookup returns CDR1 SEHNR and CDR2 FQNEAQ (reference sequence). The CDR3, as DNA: TGTGCCAGCAGCTCTAGCAGGGAGCAGTACTTC. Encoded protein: CASSSSREQYF.

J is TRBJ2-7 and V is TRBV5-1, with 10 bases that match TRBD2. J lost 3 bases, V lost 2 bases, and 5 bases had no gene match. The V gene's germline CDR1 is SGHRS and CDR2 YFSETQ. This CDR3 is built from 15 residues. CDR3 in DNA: TGCGCCAGCAGCTTTGGACTAGCGGATTACTACGAGCAGTACTTC. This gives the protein CASSFGLADYYEQYF.

The CDR3 here is CASSLGTGGGDEQFF. The CDR3 bases are TGTGCCAGCAGCCTAGGTACAGGGGGAGGCGATGAGCAGTTCTTC. The chain is built from TRBV7-8 and TRBJ2-1; TRBD1 matches at 8 bases. Trimming at V came to 5 bases and at J to 8 bases, leaving 11 bases not matched to a gene. Germline CDR1 SGHVS, CDR2 FQNEAQ. There are 15 residues in the CDR3.

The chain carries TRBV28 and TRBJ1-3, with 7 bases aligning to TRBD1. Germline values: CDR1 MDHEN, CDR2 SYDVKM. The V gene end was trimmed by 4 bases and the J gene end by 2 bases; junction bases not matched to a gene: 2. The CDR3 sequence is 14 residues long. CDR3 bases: TGTGCCAGCAGTTGGCAGGGGGCTGGAAACACCATATATTTT. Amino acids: CASSWQGAGNTIYF.

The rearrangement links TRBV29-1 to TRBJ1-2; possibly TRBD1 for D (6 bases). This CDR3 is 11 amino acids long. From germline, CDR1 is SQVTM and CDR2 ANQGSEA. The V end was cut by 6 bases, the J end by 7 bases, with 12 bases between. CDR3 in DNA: TGCAGCGTCCCCAAGGGGGGTGGCTACACCTTC. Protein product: CSVPKGGGYTF.

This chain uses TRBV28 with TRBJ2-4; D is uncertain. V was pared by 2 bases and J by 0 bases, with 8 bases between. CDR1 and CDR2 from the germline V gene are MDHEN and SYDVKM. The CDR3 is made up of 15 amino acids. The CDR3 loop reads CASSLGILAKNIQYF. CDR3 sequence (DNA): TGTGCCAGCAGTTTAGGGATTTTAGCCAAAAACATTCAGTACTTC.

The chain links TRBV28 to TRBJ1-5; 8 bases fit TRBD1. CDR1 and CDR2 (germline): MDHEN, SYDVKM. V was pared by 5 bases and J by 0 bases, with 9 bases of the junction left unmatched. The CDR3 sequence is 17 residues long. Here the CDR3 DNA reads TGTGCCAGCAGTCTGGGACAGGACTTTTATAGCAATCAGCCCCAGCATTTT. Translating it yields CASSLGQDFYSNQPQHF.

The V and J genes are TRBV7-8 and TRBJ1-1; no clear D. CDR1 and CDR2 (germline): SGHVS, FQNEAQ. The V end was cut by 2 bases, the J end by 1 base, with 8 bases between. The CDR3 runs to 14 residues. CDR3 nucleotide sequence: TGTGCCAGCAGCTTATGGATGGGGAACACTGAAGCTTTCTTT. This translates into CASSLWMGNTEAFF.

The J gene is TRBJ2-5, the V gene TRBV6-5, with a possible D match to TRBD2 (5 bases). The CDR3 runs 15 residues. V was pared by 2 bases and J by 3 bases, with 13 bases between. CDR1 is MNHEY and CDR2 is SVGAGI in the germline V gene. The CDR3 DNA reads TGTGCCAGCAGTTACCCCCAAGACGGGAAAGAGACCCAGTACTTC. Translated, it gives CASSYPQDGKETQYF.

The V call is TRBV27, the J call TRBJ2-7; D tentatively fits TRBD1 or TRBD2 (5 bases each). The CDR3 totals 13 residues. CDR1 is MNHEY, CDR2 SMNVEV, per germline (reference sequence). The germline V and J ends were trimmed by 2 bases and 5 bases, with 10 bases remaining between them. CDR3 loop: CASSLGTTHEQYF. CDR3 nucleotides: TGTGCCAGCAGTTTAGGGACCACCCACGAGCAGTACTTC.

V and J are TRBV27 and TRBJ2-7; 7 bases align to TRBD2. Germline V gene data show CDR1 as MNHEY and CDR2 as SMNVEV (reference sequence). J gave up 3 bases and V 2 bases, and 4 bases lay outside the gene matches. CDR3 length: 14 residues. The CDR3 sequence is CASSLRREHYEQYF. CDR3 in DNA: TGTGCCAGCAGTTTACGGCGGGAGCACTACGAGCAGTACTTC.